These 25 T cell receptor beta chains were all obtained from the same sample, sequenced in a study of identifying expanded T cells in peripheral blood. Generated by immunoSEQ multiplex PCR, the TCRdb table keeps only in-frame clones and is missing some. The sample contains around 85,000 clones, around 89% of which appear only once. Sequencing was done on a sample of blood. The receptor source for this set is a person between 18 and 70 years old in good health.

This chain joins TRBV7-2 and TRBJ1-2, with D possibly being TRBD1 (5 bases). Germline CDR1 is SGHTA and CDR2 is FQGNSA. With 5 bases removed from V and 1 base from J, the gap between germline ends came to 8 bases. The CDR3 has 13 amino acids. Here the CDR3 reads CASSPQGNYGYTF. In DNA, the CDR3 is TGTGCCAGCAGCCCCCAGGGTAACTATGGCTACACCTTC.

The genes are TRBV30 and TRBJ1-3, with D perhaps matching TRBD1 (5 bases). The CDR3 loop spans 16 amino acids. CDR1 is GTSNPN and CDR2 is SVGIG in the germline V gene (reference sequence). Trimming took off 1 base at V and 4 bases at J, with 17 bases between the two ends. As DNA, the CDR3 is TGTGCCTGGAGTGAGGGCAGGGTGCTTCAAGGAAACACCATATATTTT. Its translation is CAWSEGRVLQGNTIYF.

The V gene is TRBV5-1, the J gene TRBJ2-3; 8 bases map to TRBD1. This CDR3 is built from 17 residues. The V gene's germline CDR1 is SGHRS and CDR2 YFSETQ. Losses at the gene ends were 0 bases for V and 3 bases for J; bases not matched to a gene: 9. The CDR3 here is CASSLGSGGPRTDTQYF. DNA for the CDR3: TGCGCCAGCAGCTTGGGCTCAGGGGGCCCCCGTACAGATACGCAGTATTTT.

The chain recombines TRBV7-2 with TRBJ2-7; D may be TRBD1 or TRBD2 (5 bases each). Per the germline V gene, CDR1 is SGHTA and CDR2 is FQGNSA. The CDR3 consists of 13 residues. V was trimmed by 1 base and J by 7 bases, leaving 11 bases between them. The DNA for the CDR3 is TGTGCCAGCAGCTTAGAGGGGCGGAGGGAGCAGTACTTC. Its translation: CASSLEGRREQYF.

This clone was counted once. V is TRBV5-1 and J is TRBJ2-2; D is uncertain. Germline V CDR1 and CDR2: SGHRS, YFSETQ. The CDR3 is 13 residues long. Deletions cut 4 bases from V and 2 bases from J, with 6 bases between. The CDR3 nucleotides are TGCGCCAGCAGCGTGGCTAACACCGGGGAGCTGTTTTTT. As protein: CASSVANTGELFF.

This chain links TRBV7-3 with TRBJ2-1, with D possibly TRBD1 on 6 matching bases. Deletions cut 1 base from V and 10 bases from J, with 11 bases between. The CDR3 spans 13 residues. CDR1 and CDR2 (germline): SGHTA, FQGTGA. The CDR3 is CASSLNFGQEQFF. For the CDR3, the DNA is TGTGCCAGCAGCTTAAATTTTGGACAGGAGCAGTTCTTC.

V usage is TRBV6-5 and J usage is TRBJ2-7; tentative D call: TRBD1 (5 bases). This CDR3 is 13 amino acids long. V lost 2 bases and J 6 bases, leaving 11 bases between the germline ends. In germline, CDR1 is MNHEY, CDR2 SVGAGI. In nucleotides, the CDR3 is TGTGCCAGCAGTTACACCCAGGGAAGCGAGCAGTACTTC. Its protein is CASSYTQGSEQYF.

The CDR3 sequence is CATALRQGAGDTQYF. The CDR3 DNA follows: TGTGCCACCGCGCTAAGACAGGGGGCAGGAGATACGCAGTATTTT. This chain connects TRBV10-3 to TRBJ2-3; 10 positions agree with TRBD1. V was pared by 10 bases and J by 5 bases, with 12 bases of the junction left unmatched. CDR3 length equals 15 residues. Germline V gene lookup returns CDR1 ENHRY and CDR2 SYGVKD.

This clone was observed once. CDR3 protein: CASSLSPQGSSPQHF. In DNA form, the CDR3 reads TGTGCCAGCAGCTTAAGTCCGCAGGGGTCATCGCCCCAGCATTTT. The rearrangement uses TRBV11-2 and TRBJ1-5, with TRBD1 as a possible D gene (6 bases). The CDR3 loop spans 15 amino acids. Germline assignment: CDR1 SGHAT and CDR2 FQNNGV. V was pared by 2 bases and J by 9 bases, with 17 bases between.

The chain is built from TRBV29-1 and TRBJ2-6; 12 bases are a match to TRBD1. The CDR3 is made up of 16 amino acids. CDR1 and CDR2 from the germline V gene are SQVTM and ANQGSEA. Germline trimming cut 4 bases from V and 3 bases from J; bases unmatched to any gene: 4. The CDR3 sequence: CSVAGQGAYGANVLTF. CDR3 coding DNA: TGCAGCGTTGCGGGACAGGGGGCTTATGGGGCCAACGTCCTGACTTTC.

The V and J genes are TRBV19 and TRBJ1-3; possible D gene TRBD1, 5 bases. The germline V and J ends were trimmed by 5 bases and 0 bases, with 17 bases remaining between them. The germline V gene encodes CDR1 LNHDA and CDR2 SQIVND (reference sequence). This CDR3 spans 17 amino acids. In DNA, the CDR3 is TGTGCCAGTAGTCCTACTGACAGAATCCCCTCTGGAAACACCATATATTTT. It specifies CASSPTDRIPSGNTIYF.

The DNA for the CDR3 is TGTGCCAGCAGCTTATTCGCCGGGACTAGCGGTCGAGAGACCCAGTACTTC. Translated, it gives CASSLFAGTSGRETQYF. This chain connects TRBV11-2 to TRBJ2-5; 11 positions agree with TRBD2. CDR3 length: 17 amino acids. The J segment lost 4 bases and the V segment lost 2 bases, leaving 9 bases of the junction unmatched. CDR1 SGHAT and CDR2 FQNNGV come from the germline V gene.

This rearrangement joins TRBV11-2 to TRBJ2-5, with D perhaps being TRBD1 or TRBD2 (6 bases each). With 4 bases removed from V and 1 base from J, the gap between germline ends came to 13 bases. Germline V gives CDR1 SGHAT, CDR2 FQNNGV. This CDR3 region has 15 residues. In DNA form, the CDR3 reads TGTGCCAGCAGCTCAGGGGTCGGGGGCCAAGAGACCCAGTACTTC. The encoded protein is CASSSGVGGQETQYF.

This chain links TRBV6-1 with TRBJ1-5; no clear D gene. Germline V gene lookup returns CDR1 MNHNS and CDR2 SASEGT. The CDR3 has 11 residues. Trimming cost V 2 bases and J 9 bases, with 5 bases left between them. The CDR3 sequence: CASSEQSPQHF. The CDR3 coding sequence is TGTGCCAGCAGTGAACAGTCGCCCCAGCATTTT.

The V and J genes are TRBV6-5 and TRBJ1-2; weak D call: TRBD1 (5 bases). Trimming shortened V by 2 bases and J by 5 bases, and 6 bases separated the two germline ends. CDR3 length: 12 amino acids. The germline CDR1 and CDR2 sequences are MNHEY and SVGAGI. CDR3 region: CASSYDRYGYTF. DNA of the CDR3: TGTGCCAGCAGTTACGACAGATATGGCTACACCTTC.

This chain uses TRBV7-2 with TRBJ2-1, with D possibly matching TRBD2 (6 bases). Germline CDR1 is SGHTA and CDR2 is FQGNSA. The V and J ends lost 1 base and 9 bases respectively, with 16 bases between them. The CDR3 loop spans 15 amino acids. The CDR3 reads CASSLVLRDPGEQFF. The DNA for the CDR3 is TGTGCCAGCAGCTTAGTTTTGCGGGACCCTGGTGAGCAGTTCTTC.

J is TRBJ2-1 and V is TRBV19, with TRBD2 as a possible D gene (5 bases). V shed 0 bases and J shed 8 bases, with 11 bases lying between them. The CDR3 length is 14 residues. Looked up from germline, CDR1 is LNHDA and CDR2 is SQIVND (reference sequence). The CDR3 sequence is CASSIDSVFDEQFF. CDR3 in DNA: TGTGCCAGTAGTATAGATAGCGTATTCGATGAGCAGTTCTTC.

The chain recombines TRBV27 with TRBJ2-1; no clear D. Germline V gene data show CDR1 as MNHEY and CDR2 as SMNVEV (reference sequence). The V and J ends lost 5 bases and 3 bases respectively, with 5 bases between them. This CDR3 is built from 12 residues. CDR3 coding DNA: TGTGCCAGCAGTCCCAACTACAATGAGCAGTTCTTC. Amino acid sequence: CASSPNYNEQFF.

This chain connects TRBV29-1 to TRBJ2-1; 8 nucleotides agree with TRBD1. The CDR3 extends over 15 amino acids. CDR1 and CDR2 from the germline V gene are SQVTM and ANQGSEA. Trimming took 7 bases from V and 7 from J; bases not matched to a gene: 15. CDR3 in amino acids: CSAYTPGQAQNEQFF. DNA of the CDR3: TGCAGCGCCTATACACCGGGACAGGCCCAAAATGAGCAGTTCTTC.

The chain couples TRBV6-1 to TRBJ1-2; D unresolved. V lost 8 bases to trimming and J lost 3 bases, with 7 bases between them. The CDR3 covers 11 residues. Germline lookup yields CDR1 MNHNS and CDR2 SASEGT. The CDR3: CASGGYYGYTF. CDR3 bases: TGTGCCAGCGGAGGGTACTATGGCTACACCTTC.

The chain recombines TRBV19 with TRBJ1-1; D is undetermined. CDR1 LNHDA and CDR2 SQIVND come from the germline V gene (reference sequence). The V gene lost 7 bases and the J gene lost 10 bases, with 13 bases spanning the gap. There are 11 residues in the CDR3. The CDR3 DNA is TGTGCCAGTATTGATGAGGGCAGAGCTTTCTTT. Its translation is CASIDEGRAFF.

This chain connects TRBV18 to TRBJ2-5, with D hard to call. The V and J ends lost 6 bases and 1 base respectively, with 6 bases between them. Germline V lookup: CDR1 KGHSH, CDR2 LQKENI. CDR3 length equals 12 residues. The CDR3 is CASSLIQETQYF. The CDR3 region has the DNA TGTGCCAGCTCCCTAATCCAAGAGACCCAGTACTTC.

DNA for the CDR3: TGTGCCAGCAGCTCAACAGGGTCTCGATACCGAGAGCAGTACTTC. Protein product: CASSSTGSRYREQYF. The rearrangement uses TRBV7-9 and TRBJ2-7, with D possibly matching TRBD1 (6 bases). The ends were cut back, 4 bases at V and 7 bases at J, with 20 bases in the middle. Germline CDR1 SEHNR, CDR2 FQNEAQ (reference sequence). This CDR3 contains 15 residues.

The chain uses TRBV19 and TRBJ2-7; weak D call: TRBD2 (6 bases). Germline V gives CDR1 LNHDA, CDR2 SQIVND (reference sequence). The CDR3 sequence is 14 residues long. V lost 2 bases to trimming and J lost 2 bases, with 10 bases between them. Written as DNA, the CDR3 is TGTGCCAGTAGTATAAGGCGGGGCACCTACGAGCAGTACTTC. Translating gives CASSIRRGTYEQYF.

As regards this clone: The junction differs from germline at one of its ends, possibly a read error. The rearrangement links TRBV7-7 to TRBJ2-5; tentatively, D is TRBD1 (5 bases). Germline V CDR1 and CDR2: SSHAT, FNYEAQ (reference sequence). The CDR3 is 13 residues long. The CDR3 nucleotides are TGTGCTAGCAGCTTGGGGCGGATGGAGACCCAGTACTTC. Protein sequence: CASSLGRMETQYF. Based on the CDR3 plus reference TRBV7-7 and TRBJ2-5, the full variable domain is GAGVSQSPRYKVTKRGQDVTLRCDPISSHATLYWYQQALGQGPEFLTYFNYEAQPDKSGLPSDRFSAERPEGSISTLTIQRTEQRDSAMYRCASSLGRMETQYFGPGTRLLVL.